This T cell receptor beta chain was captured by sequencing in a study of CD8+CD57+ T cells in acquired aplastic anemia (dated by TCRdb to the late 2010s). With respect to the entire study: Extracted DNA from sorted CD4+ and CD8+ cells averaged 3.2 ug, ranging from about 0.17 to 30 ug. Mean read counts for healthy donor samples were 8.5 million to 10.8 million for CD4+ cells and 11.0 million for CD8+ cells. Findings and caveats that apply to the study as a whole: Patients and healthy controls showed no significant difference in CD8+ Simpson's diversity (P=0.060). Approximately 27 CD8+ CDR3 sequences were found in both patients and controls but appeared to be highly expressed in patients and within the immunodominant clones of the patients.

This clonotype was found many times. What this receptor recognizes is not known. Base qualities are not provided; no much larger clone lies one nucleotide away. Genomic DNA served as template for TCR beta VDJ combination and CDR3 sequence profiling. An Illumina HiSeq 2000 was the platform used for TCR repertoire sequencing. For the original study's pipeline: TRBV/TRBJ rearrangement plots, CDR3 size and DJ length profiles, and Simpson's diversity index were used to assess repertoires. The immunodominant clone was defined as the most abundant DNA sequence in deep sequencing data. CDR3 amino acid sequences were checked for sharing across subjects and were also compared against the VDJdb database and published repertoires. TCRdb reworked the public reads: Q25 trimming with fastp, MiXCR clone assembly, productive beta chains retained. All rows with the same CDR3 protein become a single entry with the most common DNA and genes. The V and J calls reflect TCRdb's pipeline rather than the authors' work. Within this sample are approximately 98,000 distinct CDR3 sequences, with under 60% of them counted one time only. The ten largest clones represent roughly a third of the sample.

CDR1 SQVTM and CDR2 ANQGSEA are derived from the germline V gene. The CDR3 contains 17 residues, cysteine and phenylalanine counted. The kept DNA is CDR3 alone, 51 bases in frame from the first base. V lost 1 base and J lost 3 bases; the stretch between them is 19 bases long. In the study, sorted CD4+ and CD8+ blood T cells from patients with severe aplastic anemia and from healthy subjects underwent deep sequencing of TCR repertoires. Ficoll-Paque density gradient centrifugation was used to isolate peripheral blood mononuclear cells. CD4+ and CD8+ T cells were sorted by FACS or magnetic beads before DNA extraction.

This TCR was sampled from a human donor in good health, serving as a control. The specimen sequenced was sorted CD4+, CD8+, or CD8+CD57+ T cells (not recorded which) from PBMCs. Recombination connected TRBV29-1 to TRBJ2-1, with a tentative D call of TRBD1 or TRBD2, each matching 5 bases. The sequence in DNA is TGCAGCGTTGAAGGGGCCCCGGGGCCGGCGGTCTACAATGAGCAGTTCTTC. This is translated as CSVEGAPGPAVYNEQFF.